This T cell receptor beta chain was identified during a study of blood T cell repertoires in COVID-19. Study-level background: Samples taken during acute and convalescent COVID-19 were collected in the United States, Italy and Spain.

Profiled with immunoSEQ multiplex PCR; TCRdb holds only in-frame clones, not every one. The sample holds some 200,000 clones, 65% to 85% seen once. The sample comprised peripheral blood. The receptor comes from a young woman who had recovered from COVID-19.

CDR3 residues: CASSETWGDTEAFF. The DNA of the CDR3 is TGTGCCAGCAGCGAGACGTGGGGAGACACTGAAGCTTTCTTT. This chain connects TRBV9 to TRBJ1-1, with D hard to call. V was clipped by 3 bases and J by 3 bases, with 12 bases between them. The CDR3 runs to 14 residues. CDR1 is SGDLS, CDR2 YYNGEE, per germline.